This T cell receptor beta chain is from a study of beta chain features in type 1 diabetes. Background on the study: Across the samples, roughly 99 million sorted cells were examined in total.

Expressed TCRB transcripts were sequenced because the entire RNA isolate underwent reverse transcription. Assay: immunoSEQ multiplex PCR; the TCRdb copy retains only in-frame clones and omits some. Of 620,000 or so clones listed, around 16% were seen once; the top ten hold approximately 0.087%. One heparinised blood draw averaging roughly 120 mL was given by each donor. This clone has more than one count but fewer than ten. What it binds is not known. Findings and caveats of the study: Moderate but significant shortening of TCRB CDR3s was recorded in all four CD4+ subsets from Type 1 diabetes patients. When VDJ junctions were examined, type 1 diabetes patients showed fewer insertions and more deletions.

Trimming shortened V by 7 bases and J by 0 bases, and 16 bases separated the two germline ends. Germline lookup yields CDR1 SQVTM and CDR2 ANQGSEA. This CDR3 comprises 14 residues. This TCR came from a man aged 18 to 35 in good health. The chain combines TRBV29-1 with TRBJ2-7, with D possibly TRBD1 on 6 matching bases. Input material: naive CD4+ T cells from blood. The CDR3 here is CSAKRTANSYEQYF. The CDR3, as DNA: TGCAGCGCCAAAAGGACAGCCAACTCCTACGAGCAGTACTTC.